What follows are 10 T cell receptor beta chains derived from one specimen sequenced in a study of neurological immune-mediated disorders. TCRdb re-analysed the 5' RACE reads in MiXCR, keeping a single row per CDR3 protein. The sample lists 25,000 to 30,000 distinct CDR3 sequences; around 10% were seen once. Sequencing was carried out using PBMCs. Source of these receptors: a man aged 55 to 69 in good health.

This clonotype is labeled medium-sized (0.01 to 0.1%). This chain uses TRBV25-1 with TRBJ2-7; 8 nucleotides agree with TRBD1. Germline V gene data show CDR1 as MGHDK and CDR2 as SYGVNS. V trimming: 4 bases; J trimming: 9 bases; junction bases outside the gene matches: 5. This CDR3 has 12 amino acids. The CDR3 sequence is CASSAGQGTQYF. DNA for the CDR3: TGTGCCAGCAGTGCCGGACAGGGAACGCAGTACTTC.

This clonotype was observed many times. The V and J genes are TRBV28 and TRBJ2-1, with D possibly matching TRBD1 (5 bases). CDR3 length: 12 residues. Deletions cut 7 bases from V and 4 bases from J, with 8 bases between. Germline V lookup: CDR1 MDHEN, CDR2 SYDVKM. The CDR3 bases are TGTGCCAGCACCGACAGATACAATGAGCAGTTCTTC. This sequence encodes CASTDRYNEQFF. The variable domain in full, with the rest retrieved from reference TRBV28 and TRBJ2-1, is DVKVTQSSRYLVKRTGEKVFLECVQDMDHENMFWYRQDPGLGLRLIYFSYDVKMKEKGDIPEGYSVSREKKERFSLILESASTNQTSMYLCASTDRYNEQFFGPGTRLTVL.

This clonotype showed up many times. This chain links TRBV5-1 with TRBJ2-1, with 11 bases fitting TRBD2. Germline trimming cut 0 bases from V and 9 bases from J; bases unmatched to any gene: 5. Germline V gene data show CDR1 as SGHRS and CDR2 as YFSETQ. The CDR3 sequence is 15 residues long. The CDR3 loop reads CASSLGLAGIGEQFF. DNA for the CDR3: TGCGCCAGCAGCTTGGGACTAGCGGGGATCGGTGAGCAGTTCTTC.

This clonotype was counted at least ten times. The chain recombines TRBV7-8 with TRBJ1-1; the match to TRBD1 covers 8 bases. There are 13 residues in the CDR3. J lost 5 bases, V lost 3 bases, and 2 bases had no gene match. Germline V gene lookup returns CDR1 SGHVS and CDR2 FQNEAQ. Written as DNA, the CDR3 is TGTGCCAGCAGCTTGAACAGGGGGACTGAAGCTTTCTTT. Protein product: CASSLNRGTEAFF. Full variable domain (missing parts from reference TRBV7-8 and TRBJ1-1): GAGVSQSPRYKVAKRGQDVALRCDPISGHVSLFWYQQALGQGPEFLTYFQNEAQLDKSGLPSDRFFAERPEGSVSTLKIQRTQQEDSAVYLCASSLNRGTEAFFGQGTRLTVV.

The sample holds many counts of this clonotype. The chain carries TRBV10-3 and TRBJ2-7; TRBD2 matches at 14 bases. Germline lookup yields CDR1 ENHRY and CDR2 SYGVKD. The CDR3 consists of 15 residues. The ends lost 3 bases at V and 6 bases at J; junction bases unmatched: 4. As DNA, the CDR3 is TGTGCCATCAGTGACGGGACTAGCGGGAGTGTCGAGCAGTACTTC. Translated, it gives CAISDGTSGSVEQYF.

This clonotype has at least ten counts. The chain carries TRBV12-3 or TRBV12-4 and TRBJ2-7; D is unresolved. V lost 5 bases to trimming and J lost 5 bases, with 10 bases between them. This CDR3 has 12 amino acids. The CDR3 sequence: CASSILLDEQYF. CDR3 bases: TGTGCCAGCAGTATTCTTTTGGACGAGCAGTACTTC.

This clonotype was detected many times. The chain combines TRBV6-5 with TRBJ2-7; the match to TRBD2 covers 11 bases. CDR3 size: 15 residues. The J segment lost 0 bases and the V segment lost 5 bases, leaving 3 bases of the junction unmatched. Germline-derived CDR1 and CDR2 are MNHEY and SVGAGI. The CDR3 DNA follows: TGTGCCAGCAGTACCGGACTAGCGGGCTCCTACGAGCAGTACTTC. Its protein product is CASSTGLAGSYEQYF.

This clonotype was seen only a few times. The rearrangement links TRBV6-6 to TRBJ2-1; TRBD2 might be the D (5 bases). This CDR3 spans 14 amino acids. V was shortened by 5 bases and J by 2 bases, with 10 bases between the two germline ends. The germline gives CDR1 MNHNY, CDR2 SVGAGI (reference sequence). CDR3 in DNA: TGTGCCAGCAGTCTTTCCGGGACCTACAATGAGCAGTTCTTC. Its protein product is CASSLSGTYNEQFF.

This clonotype was observed at least ten times. The chain combines TRBV11-2 with TRBJ2-3; D not resolved. Trimming shortened V by 0 bases and J by 4 bases, and 8 bases separated the two germline ends. CDR3 size: 14 residues. Germline CDR1 and CDR2: SGHAT and FQNNGV. The CDR3 region is CASSLDIGPDTQYF. Here the CDR3 DNA reads TGTGCCAGCAGCTTAGATATAGGGCCAGATACGCAGTATTTT.

This clonotype was picked up many times. The V and J genes are TRBV7-9 and TRBJ2-6; maybe TRBD1 (6 bases). Between the trimmed V and J ends, which lost 4 bases and 0 bases, there was a span of 10 bases. Looked up from germline, CDR1 is SEHNR and CDR2 is FQNEAQ (reference sequence). The CDR3 has 16 residues. The CDR3 spells CASSSIQGSGANVLTF. The CDR3 DNA is TGTGCCAGCAGCTCGATACAGGGCTCTGGGGCCAACGTCCTGACTTTC. The full variable domain, rest sourced from reference TRBV7-9 and TRBJ2-6, is DTGVSQNPRHKITKRGQNVTFRCDPISEHNRLYWYRQTLGQGPEFLTYFQNEAQLEKSRLLSDRFSAERPKGSFSTLEIQRTEQGDSAMYLCASSSIQGSGANVLTFGAGSRLTVL.